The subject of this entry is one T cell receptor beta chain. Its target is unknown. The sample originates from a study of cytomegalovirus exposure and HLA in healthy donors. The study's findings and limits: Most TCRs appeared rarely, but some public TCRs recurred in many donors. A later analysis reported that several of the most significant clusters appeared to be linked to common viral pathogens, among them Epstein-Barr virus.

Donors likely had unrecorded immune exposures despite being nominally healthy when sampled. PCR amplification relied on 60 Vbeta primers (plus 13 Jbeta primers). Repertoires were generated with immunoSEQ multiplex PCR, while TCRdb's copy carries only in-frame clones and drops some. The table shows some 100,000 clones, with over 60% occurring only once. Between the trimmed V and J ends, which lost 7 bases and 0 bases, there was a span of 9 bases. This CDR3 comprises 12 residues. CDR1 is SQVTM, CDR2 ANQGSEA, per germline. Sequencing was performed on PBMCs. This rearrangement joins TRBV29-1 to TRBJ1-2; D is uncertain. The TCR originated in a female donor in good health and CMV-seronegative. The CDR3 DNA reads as TGCAGCGGACTTACGGCTAACTATGGCTACACCTTC. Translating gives CSGLTANYGYTF.